The T cell receptor (beta chain) described here comes from a study of T-cell reconstitution after alpha-beta-depleted transplantation in children. Study conclusions and caveats: Reportedly, roughly two months post-transplant, alpha-beta T cells arose from several hundred expanded graft clones. The main origin of T-cell counts and diversity one year after transplant was newly produced T cells.

At least ten counts were recorded for this clonotype. Its antigen is currently unknown. Unique molecular identifiers were built into the TCRbeta library. One entry per CDR3 protein, called by TCRdb with MiXCR from the PCR reads. The table includes more than 85,000 distinct CDR3 sequences, about 6.8% detected once. This CDR3 contains 13 residues. Trimming removed 4 bases from V and 3 bases from J, with 7 bases in between. This specimen consisted of PBMCs, obtained before TCRalphabeta/CD19-depleted stem cell transplant. The receptor's source is a boy aged 2 to 9 with acute lymphoblastic leukemia, due to receive a stem cell transplant. This chain uses TRBV12-3 or TRBV12-4 with TRBJ2-1; D remains ambiguous. The CDR3 is CASSWTLYNEQFF. CDR3 nucleotides: TGTGCCAGCAGTTGGACCCTCTACAATGAGCAGTTCTTC.